This T cell receptor beta chain comes out of a study of OX40 agonist ivuxolimab in advanced cancers. Study at large: Prior therapy, whether anti-PD-1, anti-PD-L1 or anti-CTLA-4, was allowed, and approximately 40% had some. Overall study results and limits: Among expanded peripheral T cells, antigen specificity went undetermined.

Measured with immunoSEQ multiplex PCR; TCRdb has only the in-frame clones, and not every one. This table holds around 64,000 clones, 84% found once. The CDR3 is 13 residues long. In germline, CDR1 is SGHNT, CDR2 YYREEE (reference sequence). V was clipped by 4 bases and J by 3 bases, with 11 bases between them. Researchers took blood at baseline, on cycle 4 day 1, and on cycle 7 day 1. With respect to this clone: Its antigen is still unknown.

The TCR originated in an adult with an advanced solid tumor such as melanoma, head and neck, liver or kidney cancer. V is TRBV5-4 and J is TRBJ2-7, with D possibly being TRBD1 (5 bases). The sample consisted of CD4+ or CD8+ T cells sorted from blood, taken in a trial of the OX40 agonist ivuxolimab. The CDR3 DNA reads TGTGCCAGCAGCGCTCCCGACAGCTACGAGCAGTACTTC. The encoded protein is CASSAPDSYEQYF.